The rows below give T cell receptor beta chains drawn from one sample of a study of technical replicates of blood from a few donors. Libraries were prepared by immunoSEQ multiplex PCR; TCRdb keeps only in-frame clonotypes and omits some of them. This sample has 70,000 to 85,000 clones, with roughly 90% found just once. The sample taken for sequencing was T cells isolated from PBMCs. These receptors came from a human donor in good health. Both conserved end residues are trimmed from each CDR3. The order of the fields is V gene, clone size, CDR3 protein. The size of a clone is reported for some rows only, either as once, few or many, or as a class for expanded clones.

>TRBV7-2|once
ASSFYRGQPQH
>TRBV19|NA
ASSMTVSSYEQY
>TRBV5-1|NA
ASAEQGFGETQY
>TRBV28|NA
ASSLRRYSSEDYGYT
>TRBV7-2|NA
ASSSYRDSGRETQY
>TRBV7-2|NA
ASSTLAGGSYEQY
>TRBV6-4|NA
ASKPKETNIRGTEAF
>TRBV5-4|few
ASSPIQGTNTEAF
>TRBV30|NA
AWSKATSTDTQY
>TRBV4-2|NA
ASSQKNLAGFLTDTQY
>TRBV5-1|NA
ASSLVMSEAF
>TRBV28|once
AHCRGRNTEAF
>TRBV9|NA
ASSTRLAGEGEQF
>TRBV10-1|NA
ASSEGGSYEQY
>TRBV11-2|NA
ASSTGLAVETQY
>TRBV28|NA
ASSLGGAYSNQPQH
>TRBV9|NA
ASSVESLDEQY
>TRBV2|once
ASSYNREGEKLF
>TRBV7-9|NA
ASSPPGNDNEQF
>TRBV7-3|NA
ASSLPGLAGGSSYNEQF
>TRBV4-3|NA
ASSQVPGETEAF
>TRBV15|NA
ATSRARELDQPQH
>TRBV5-1|NA
ASKIFQADGYT
>TRBV30|NA
AWSAYYEQY
>TRBV10-3|NA
ATIKTQLGGETQY
>TRBV6-6|NA
ASSYSIGAYNEQF
>TRBV2|once
ASVDTGAQETQY
>TRBV13|NA
ASSLWAAEKLF
>TRBV5-1|NA
ASSLAGGPDEQY
>TRBV28|NA
ASRVGGRITEAF
>TRBV10-3|NA
AISEFFGLAGGDTGELF
>TRBV11-3|NA
ASSPGHSAF
>TRBV27|NA
ASSFNRAANEKLF
>TRBV29-1|NA
SVRSYGAYEQY
>TRBV4-1|NA
ASSQEPSSYEQY
>TRBV9|NA
ASTPGDSSTDTQY
>TRBV27|NA
ASSWEYRGGNYGYT
>TRBV28|NA
ASRGGVLYLDQPQH
>TRBV11-2|NA
ASRHSGRAVRETQY
>TRBV6-4|NA
ASSPDREDTQY
>TRBV7-9|NA
ASSLAREIGGYT
>TRBV6-5|NA
ASSSPTSSYEQY
>TRBV27|once
ASSLLDNEQF
>TRBV5-1|NA
ASSLRRGSYEQY
>TRBV10-3|NA
AISESGRTETQY
>TRBV11-3|NA
ASSKNTGVGNTIY
>TRBV4-1|NA
ASSQVAQGSQPQH
>TRBV7-3|NA
ASSPRTGVGYT
>TRBV7-9|NA
ASSPRLAGVRGANVLT
>TRBV5-1|NA
ASTLDRGKNGYT
>TRBV9|once
ASSVYRGGGNTIY
>TRBV5-5|NA
ASSLEGGFNQPQH
>TRBV5-1|NA
ASRVEANNEQF
>TRBV18|NA
ASSAQGNNQPQH
>TRBV25-1|NA
ASSGTGAYEQY